The 10 T cell receptor beta chains below were found in one sample sequenced in a study of cytomegalovirus exposure and HLA in healthy donors. Vbeta (60) and Jbeta (13) primers were used in the PCR. Clones were sequenced by immunoSEQ multiplex PCR, and TCRdb holds only the in-frame ones, with some missing. The sample has about 140,000 clones, 82% seen once. The sequencing sample was made of PBMCs. All receptors come from a man younger than 45 in good health and CMV-seropositive.

V gene TRBV28 combines with J gene TRBJ1-1; perhaps TRBD1 as D (5 bases). This CDR3 spans 13 amino acids. Germline assignment: CDR1 MDHEN and CDR2 SYDVKM. The V end lost 4 bases, the J end lost 6 bases, and 12 bases lay between the germline ends. CDR3: CASSSRTPPEAFF. The CDR3 DNA reads as TGTGCCAGCAGTTCCCGGACACCACCTGAAGCTTTCTTT.

The V call is TRBV28, the J call TRBJ1-3; 9 positions match TRBD1. Germline V gives CDR1 MDHEN, CDR2 SYDVKM. V lost 8 bases, J lost 3 bases, and 11 bases stayed unmatched. The CDR3 covers 16 residues. The CDR3 loop reads CASGNPGQGNGNTIYF. The CDR3 DNA is TGTGCCAGCGGTAACCCGGGACAGGGAAATGGAAACACCATATATTTT.

The chain employs TRBV7-2 and TRBJ2-7; the D is unclear. V was pared by 1 base and J by 5 bases, with 3 bases between. The CDR3 extends over 11 amino acids. Per germline, CDR1 SGHTA and CDR2 FQGNSA. The CDR3 nucleotides are TGTGCCAGCAGCTTAGACAACGAGCAGTACTTC. It codes for CASSLDNEQYF.

Note on this clone: Other DNA sequences from this sample encode an identical CDR3 as well. The chain links TRBV6-4 to TRBJ1-2, with TRBD1 as a possible D gene (6 bases). Germline lookup yields CDR1 MRHNA and CDR2 SNTAGT. The CDR3 runs to 13 residues. V dropped 2 bases and J dropped 8 bases, with 12 bases sitting between them. CDR3 sequence: CASSDTGRGGYTF. The CDR3 nucleotides are TGTGCCAGCAGTGACACAGGGAGAGGCGGCTACACCTTC.

The chain employs TRBV5-1 and TRBJ2-7; possibly TRBD1 for D (5 bases). V lost 7 bases and J lost 6, with 23 bases in between. The CDR3 totals 15 residues. Germline CDR1 SGHRS, CDR2 YFSETQ. The CDR3 coding sequence is TGCGCCAGCGCCCCCTTCGGCAGGGATACTCTCGAGCAGTACTTC. Residues: CASAPFGRDTLEQYF.

The chain employs TRBV5-4 and TRBJ2-3, with TRBD2 matching 7 bases. The CDR3 has 16 amino acids. Per germline, CDR1 SGHNT and CDR2 YYREEE (reference sequence). The V gene end was trimmed by 0 bases and the J gene end by 5 bases; junction bases not matched to a gene: 9. CDR3 amino acids: CASSLGVSGAIDTQYF. The CDR3 bases are TGTGCCAGCAGCTTGGGGGTGAGCGGGGCCATAGATACGCAGTATTTT.

The chain carries TRBV6-5 and TRBJ2-5; 7 nucleotides line up with TRBD1. J gave up 5 bases and V 2 bases, and 5 bases lay outside the gene matches. The germline CDR1 and CDR2 sequences are MNHEY and SVGAGI. The CDR3 loop spans 14 amino acids. CDR3: CASSYTGTVETQYF. The CDR3 DNA sequence: TGTGCCAGCAGTTACACCGGGACAGTGGAGACCCAGTACTTC.

The chain has TRBV4-1 and TRBJ1-5; possible D gene TRBD1, 6 bases. This CDR3 is built from 15 residues. Trimming pared 5 bases from V and 3 bases from J, leaving 14 bases between. Germline V gene data show CDR1 as MGHRA and CDR2 as YSYEKL. The CDR3 here is CASSSSTGLNQPQHF. In DNA form, the CDR3 reads TGCGCCAGCAGCTCGTCGACAGGCCTCAATCAGCCCCAGCATTTT.

The chain joins TRBV6-5 to TRBJ2-3; 13 bases match TRBD2. The germline V gene has CDR1 MNHEY and CDR2 SVGAGI. Trimming at V came to 5 bases and at J to 8 bases, leaving 7 bases not matched to a gene. The length of the CDR3 is 15 residues. The DNA of the CDR3 is TGTGCCAGCAGTCTGACTAGCGGGGGGAGAGGTACGCAGTATTTT. Amino acid sequence: CASSLTSGGRGTQYF.

The chain has TRBV18 and TRBJ1-2; TRBD1 aligns across 7 bases. Germline CDR1 KGHSH, CDR2 LQKENI. This CDR3 region has 13 residues. Trimming at V came to 3 bases and at J to 8 bases, leaving 6 bases not matched to a gene. The CDR3 region is CASSPRTGGGYTF. The CDR3 DNA is TGTGCCAGCTCACCCCGGACAGGCGGGGGCTACACCTTC. The full variable domain, its missing parts supplied by reference TRBV18 and TRBJ1-2, is NAGVMQNPRHLVRRRGQEARLRCSPMKGHSHVYWYRQLPEEGLKFMVYLQKENIIDESGMPKERFSAEFPKEGPSILRIQQVVRGDSAAYFCASSPRTGGGYTFGSGTRLTVV.